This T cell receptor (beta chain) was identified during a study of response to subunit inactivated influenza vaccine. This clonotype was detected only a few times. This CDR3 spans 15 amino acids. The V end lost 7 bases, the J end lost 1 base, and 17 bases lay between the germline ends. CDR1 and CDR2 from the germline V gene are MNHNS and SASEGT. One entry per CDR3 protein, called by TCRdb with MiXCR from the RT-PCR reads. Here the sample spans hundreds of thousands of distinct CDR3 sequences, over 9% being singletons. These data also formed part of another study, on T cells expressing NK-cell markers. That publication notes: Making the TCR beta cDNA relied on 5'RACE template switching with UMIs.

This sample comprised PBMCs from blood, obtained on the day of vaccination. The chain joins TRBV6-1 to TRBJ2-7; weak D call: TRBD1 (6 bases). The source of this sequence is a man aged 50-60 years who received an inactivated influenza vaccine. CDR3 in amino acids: CASTYHRATSYEQYF. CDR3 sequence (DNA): TGTGCCAGCACCTATCACAGGGCCACTTCCTACGAGCAGTACTTC.